This TCR beta chain was sequenced in a study of blood T cell repertoires in COVID-19. Authors' processing steps: Using reference gene primer amplification, nucleated cell counts were estimated. TCRdb keeps only in-frame clones here, not all; method: immunoSEQ multiplex PCR. From that table come the V and J calls and clone size; the DNA was used to work out D and trimming. The repertoire holds roughly 150,000 clones, with about 89% as singletons. The CDR3 is made up of 17 amino acids. V lost 2 bases and J 3 bases, leaving 16 bases between the germline ends. Germline V CDR1 and CDR2: MNHEY, SVGEGT. The chain carries TRBV6-2 or TRBV6-3 and TRBJ2-2; D call uncertain. Sequences were obtained from peripheral blood. This TCR was sampled from a man aged 55 to 70 with acute or convalescent COVID-19. The CDR3: CASSYSFWALDTGELFF. DNA of the CDR3: TGTGCCAGCAGTTACAGCTTTTGGGCTTTAGACACCGGGGAGCTGTTTTTT.